This TCR beta chain was captured by sequencing in a study of TIL therapy for anti-PD-1-resistant metastatic lung cancer. Study-level findings and limits: Patients were highly selected, enriched for treatment-naive, never-smoker and oncogene-addicted cases.

Time point in this sample: pre-treatment sample, taken before nivolumab and TIL therapy. Trimming shortened V by 0 bases and J by 6 bases, and 16 bases separated the two germline ends. This CDR3 region has 15 residues. Looked up from germline, CDR1 is SGHNT and CDR2 is YYREEE (reference sequence). On this clone itself: The antigen is not known.

The immunoSEQ assay was v3. Generated by immunoSEQ multiplex PCR, the TCRdb table keeps only in-frame clones and is missing some. The data hold some 52,000 clones, with roughly 85% observed a single time. The receptor was derived from a woman between 25 and 85 years old with non-small cell lung cancer. Sequencing used blood, obtained at baseline. The chain uses TRBV5-4 and TRBJ2-7, with D maybe TRBD2 (6 bases). The CDR3 sequence: CASSLGGTPGLEQYF. Here the CDR3 DNA reads TGTGCCAGCAGCTTGGGCGGGACGCCGGGTCTCGAGCAGTACTTC.